One sample yielded the 9 T cell receptor beta chains listed below, sequenced in a study of CD8 T cells in ankylosing spondylitis. TCRdb analysed the 5' RACE reads with MiXCR anew, one entry per CDR3 protein. The sample consists of about 120,000 distinct CDR3 sequences, roughly 13% of them appearing once. Sequencing was carried out using blood, either unsorted or a sorted T cell fraction (not recorded which). Receptors originate from a female donor with ankylosing spondylitis or in good health (not recorded which).

The chain combines TRBV2 with TRBJ2-1; a possible D gene is TRBD1 (6 bases). The germline gives CDR1 SNHLY, CDR2 FYNNEI. This CDR3 has 14 amino acids. Trimming removed 7 bases at V and 0 bases at J, with 10 bases between. The DNA for the CDR3 is TGTGCCAGCACTAGGGACATCTCCTACAATGAGCAGTTCTTC. It encodes CASTRDISYNEQFF.

A few counts support this clonotype. This chain connects TRBV7-9 to TRBJ2-3, with TRBD2 matching 8 bases. The V gene's germline CDR1 is SEHNR and CDR2 FQNEAQ (reference sequence). V trimming: 8 bases; J trimming: 2 bases; junction bases outside the gene matches: 6. This CDR3 region has 14 residues. In nucleotides, the CDR3 is TGTGCCAGCCTTATAGCGGGGCTCACAGATACGCAGTATTTT. This translates into CASLIAGLTDTQYF. Complete variable domain (other parts from reference TRBV7-9 and TRBJ2-3): DTGVSQNPRHKITKRGQNVTFRCDPISEHNRLYWYRQTLGQGPEFLTYFQNEAQLEKSRLLSDRFSAERPKGSFSTLEIQRTEQGDSAMYLCASLIAGLTDTQYFGPGTRLTVL.

This clonotype showed up just a few times. The chain recombines TRBV18 with TRBJ2-1; 10 nucleotides align to TRBD2. V shed 2 bases and J 2 bases; nucleotides not matched to a gene: 12. This CDR3 contains 19 residues. Germline CDR1 and CDR2: KGHSH and LQKENI. CDR3 DNA: TGTGCCAGCTCACCATGGGCTAGCGGGAGCCCTATTGCCTACAATGAGCAGTTCTTC. This sequence encodes CASSPWASGSPIAYNEQFF.

At least ten counts were recorded for this clonotype. The chain couples TRBV6-1 to TRBJ1-1, with unresolved D. Germline V gene sequence: CDR1 MNHNS, CDR2 SASEGT. With 5 bases removed from V and 1 base from J, the gap between germline ends came to 11 bases. The CDR3 length is 14 residues. CDR3 sequence: CASSPILTNTEAFF. The CDR3 coding sequence is TGTGCCAGCAGTCCTATCTTAACGAACACTGAAGCTTTCTTT.

This clonotype was seen at least ten times. The genes are TRBV5-1 and TRBJ2-1; perhaps TRBD1 as D (6 bases). Trimming cost V 6 bases and J 3 bases, with 13 bases left between them. The germline gives CDR1 SGHRS, CDR2 YFSETQ. The CDR3 consists of 14 residues. The CDR3 DNA reads TGCGCCAGCACGAGCGGACAGAACTACAATGAGCAGTTCTTC. This sequence encodes CASTSGQNYNEQFF.

This clonotype was counted between two and nine times. V and J are TRBV20-1 and TRBJ2-5; the match to TRBD2 covers 8 bases. This CDR3 is built from 14 residues. Germline lookup yields CDR1 DFQATT and CDR2 SNEGSKA (reference sequence). J was trimmed by 5 bases and V by 3 bases; bases with no gene match: 8. The CDR3 is CSASPSGSAETQYF. CDR3 DNA: TGCAGTGCTAGTCCGAGCGGGAGTGCTGAGACCCAGTACTTC.

This chain joins TRBV12-3 or TRBV12-4 and TRBJ2-7; no clear D. CDR3 length: 12 amino acids. Trimming pared 10 bases from V and 2 bases from J, leaving 12 bases between. CDR3 loop: CATQRVPYEQYF. CDR3 in DNA: TGTGCCACCCAAAGGGTCCCCTACGAGCAGTACTTC.

This clonotype was recorded many times. J is TRBJ2-7 and V is TRBV9; TRBD2 aligns across 7 bases. J lost 5 bases, V lost 1 base, and 6 bases had no gene match. Germline CDR1 is SGDLS and CDR2 is YYNGEE. CDR3 length equals 14 residues. Written as DNA, the CDR3 is TGTGCCAGCAGCGTAACCCCCGGGACTAACGAGCAGTACTTC. Amino acids: CASSVTPGTNEQYF.

This clonotype was found many times. The rearrangement uses TRBV5-1 and TRBJ2-1; D gene ambiguous. The germline V gene has CDR1 SGHRS and CDR2 YFSETQ. V shed 0 bases and J shed 6 bases, with 10 bases lying between them. The CDR3 contains 14 residues. This CDR3 reads CASSLGRLGNEQFF. The CDR3, as DNA: TGCGCCAGCAGCTTGGGTAGATTAGGCAATGAGCAGTTCTTC.